This T cell receptor (beta chain) was retrieved from a study of radiotherapy plus CTLA-4 blockade in lung cancer. This clone was detected once. Chemo-refractory metastatic non-small-cell lung cancer patients underwent focal radiation alongside CTLA-4 blockade with ipilimumab. Using immunoSEQ multiplex PCR, the repertoire was profiled, and TCRdb retains in-frame clones only, with some absent. This table has about 98,000 clones, 70% to 90% appearing once. The CDR3 length is 14 residues. Germline lookup yields CDR1 MNHNY and CDR2 SVGAGI (reference sequence). The ends lost 8 bases at V and 6 bases at J; junction bases unmatched: 7.

V gene TRBV6-6 combines with J gene TRBJ1-4; 9 positions agree with TRBD1. Sequences were derived from peripheral blood, sampled from a patient treated with radiotherapy plus ipilimumab. The receptor was isolated from a human donor with non-small cell lung cancer that progressed on radiotherapy plus ipilimumab. The DNA for the CDR3 is TGTGCCAGCCACACAGGGGGCTTATATGAAAAACTGTTTTTT. Its translation: CASHTGGLYEKLFF.